This T cell receptor beta chain was retrieved from a study of shared clonotypes between healthy human individuals. In the study overall: Participating donors consisted of two women and three men aged 18 to 49.

Source study methods: Filtering differed, since immunoSEQ gave only junction sequences and no quality scores. The table came from immunoSEQ multiplex PCR; TCRdb's copy has only in-frame clones and leaves some out. V and J calls and clone size are copied from that table; D and trimming were computed from the DNA. The sample yields a few hundred thousand clones, around 78% seen once. Approximately 90 million PBMCs were counted before genomic DNA extraction. Notes on the study in general: Sequencing depth was predicted to influence how clonotypes are shared among donors.

In regard to this clone: Its specificity is unknown. This sequence is one base from a far larger clone and is likely a read error. The same CDR3 arises from other DNA sequences in this sample as well.

Sequenced sample: PBMCs. This sequence originates from a woman in her 40s in good health. Some clones in this sample may be carry-over from other donors' samples.

The CDR3 nucleotides read TGCGCCAGCTCACCTATAGCGGGAGCCTACGAGCAGTACTTC. Its translation is CASSPIAGAYEQYF. J is TRBJ2-7 and V is TRBV18, with 9 positions matching TRBD2. The CDR3 contains 14 residues. Germline lookup yields CDR1 KGHSH and CDR2 LQKENI.